Included here is one T cell receptor (beta chain) sequence, with context. Here immunoSEQ multiplex PCR was the method, and the copy in TCRdb shows in-frame clones only, minus some. The table includes roughly 7,000 clones, roughly 75% detected once. This sample was taken from a study of immune evolution from preneoplasia to lung adenocarcinoma. Germline-derived CDR1 and CDR2 are SGDLS and YYNGEE. The CDR3 has 15 amino acids. Trimming took 3 bases from V and 5 from J, leaving 17 bases between them. The receptor was derived from a person between 55 and 80 years old with lung adenocarcinoma. The specimen sequenced was FFPE adjacent normal lung tissue. The chain recombines TRBV9 with TRBJ2-5; D may be TRBD2 (5 bases). CDR3 sequence (DNA): TGTGCCAGCAGCGGGGCTGTTGAGGGCTGGGAGACCCAGTACTTC. Its protein is CASSGAVEGWETQYF.